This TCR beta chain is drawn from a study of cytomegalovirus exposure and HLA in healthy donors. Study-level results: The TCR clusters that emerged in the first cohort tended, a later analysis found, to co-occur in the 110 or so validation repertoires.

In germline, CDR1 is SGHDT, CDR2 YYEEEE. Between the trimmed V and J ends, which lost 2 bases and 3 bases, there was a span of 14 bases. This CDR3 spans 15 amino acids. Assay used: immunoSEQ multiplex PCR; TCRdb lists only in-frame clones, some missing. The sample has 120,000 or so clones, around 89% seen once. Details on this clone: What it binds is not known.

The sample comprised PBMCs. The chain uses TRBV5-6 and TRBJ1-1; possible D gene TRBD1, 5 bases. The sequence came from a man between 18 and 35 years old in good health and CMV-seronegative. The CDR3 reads CASSLRGRGYTEAFF. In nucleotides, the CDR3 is TGTGCCAGCAGCTTAAGGGGTCGGGGGTACACTGAAGCTTTCTTT.